A single sample gave rise to the 8 T cell receptor beta chains below, sequenced in a study of blood T cell repertoires in COVID-19. The protocol was immunoSEQ multiplex PCR, while the TCRdb copy is restricted to in-frame clones and leaves out a portion. The sample includes 150,000 to 200,000 clones, more than 70% seen only once; the top ten take 2% to 3%. The specimen was peripheral blood. These receptors were collected from a man in his forties with active or convalescent COVID-19.

The chain combines TRBV9 with TRBJ1-2; D remains unclear. CDR3 size: 15 residues. Germline V lookup: CDR1 SGDLS, CDR2 YYNGEE. Between the trimmed V and J ends, which lost 0 bases and 0 bases, there was a span of 9 bases. The CDR3 reads CASSVVPGSNYGYTF. CDR3 nucleotide sequence: TGTGCCAGCAGCGTAGTGCCGGGATCTAACTATGGCTACACCTTC.

The chain is built from TRBV28 and TRBJ2-3, with no clear D. Trimming took 3 bases from V and 0 from J, leaving 16 bases between them. CDR3 length: 17 amino acids. From germline, CDR1 is MDHEN and CDR2 SYDVKM. CDR3 protein: CASSFTLGSQSTDTQYF. The CDR3 region has the DNA TGTGCCAGCAGTTTTACCCTAGGCAGCCAAAGCACAGATACGCAGTATTTT.

This chain's CDR3 is CASSLDYTDTQYF. CDR3 coding DNA: TGTGCCAGCAGTTTGGACTACACAGATACGCAGTATTTT. This rearrangement joins TRBV12-3 or TRBV12-4 to TRBJ2-3; TRBD2 might be the D (6 bases). The length of the CDR3 is 13 residues. Trimming left V 3 bases short and J 2 bases short, with 6 bases between.

This chain uses TRBV4-1 with TRBJ2-1; the match to TRBD2 covers 16 bases. Germline values: CDR1 MGHRA, CDR2 YSYEKL. The CDR3 spans 20 residues. With V trimmed by 1 base and J by 9 bases, 15 bases remained unmatched. CDR3 amino acids: CASSQGSASGLAGGRGEQFF. The CDR3, as DNA: TGCGCCAGCAGCCAAGGAAGCGCTTCGGGACTAGCGGGGGGGCGCGGTGAGCAGTTCTTC.

This clone was seen just once. J is TRBJ1-1 and V is TRBV2, with TRBD1 as a possible D gene (6 bases). CDR3 size: 14 residues. The V end lost 6 bases, the J end lost 1 base, and 12 bases lay between the germline ends. Per the germline V gene, CDR1 is SNHLY and CDR2 is FYNNEI. CDR3 amino acids: CASRWTATNTEAFF. DNA of the CDR3: TGTGCCAGCAGATGGACAGCGACGAACACTGAAGCTTTCTTT.

The chain joins TRBV6-6 to TRBJ2-4; TRBD2 agrees at 9 bases. CDR1 and CDR2 (germline): MNHNY, SVGAGI (reference sequence). Trimming cost V 0 bases and J 4 bases; bases outside gene matches: 4. The CDR3 totals 16 residues. CDR3 sequence: CASSYSAGGQKNIQYF. DNA for the CDR3: TGTGCCAGCAGTTACTCGGCGGGGGGGCAAAAAAACATTCAGTACTTC.

The chain carries TRBV20-1 and TRBJ1-5; the D is unclear. The CDR3 consists of 12 residues. V was clipped by 3 bases and J by 2 bases, with 5 bases between them. The germline gives CDR1 DFQATT, CDR2 SNEGSKA (reference sequence). The CDR3 DNA reads as TGCAGTGCTAGTCCAGGCAATCAGCCCCAGCATTTT. Translation gives CSASPGNQPQHF.

The V gene is TRBV4-3, the J gene TRBJ1-5; maybe TRBD1 (5 bases). There are 18 residues in the CDR3. The ends were cut back, 0 bases at V and 7 bases at J, with 22 bases in the middle. Per the germline V gene, CDR1 is LGHNA and CDR2 is YSLEER. The CDR3, as DNA: TGCGCCAGCAGCCAAGAAGCCCGGACATTTGAACGGACGCAGCCCCAGCATTTT. Its protein product is CASSQEARTFERTQPQHF.